Listed here are 14 T cell receptor beta chains from one sample, sequenced in a study of control samples from healthy donors and cancer patients. The protocol was immunoSEQ multiplex PCR, while the TCRdb copy is restricted to in-frame clones and leaves out a portion. The sample consists of 80,000 to 100,000 clones, roughly three quarters of them appearing once. The sample taken for sequencing was blood. Receptors originate from a woman between 25 and 40 years old in good health.

J is TRBJ1-1 and V is TRBV7-2, with TRBD1 as a possible D gene (5 bases). The CDR3 consists of 14 residues. CDR1 and CDR2 (germline): SGHTA, FQGNSA. Trimming shortened V by 5 bases and J by 1 base, and 11 bases separated the two germline ends. The CDR3 DNA follows: TGTGCCAGCAGCGGGGGACGGGGGAACACTGAAGCTTTCTTT. The encoded protein is CASSGGRGNTEAFF. Together with reference TRBV7-2 and TRBJ1-1, the CDR3 gives the full variable domain: GAGVSQSPSNKVTEKGKDVELRCDPISGHTALYWYRQSLGQGLEFLIYFQGNSAPDKSGLPSDRFSAERTGGSVSTLTIQRTQQEDSAVYLCASSGGRGNTEAFFGQGTRLTVV.

This clone came up once. The chain employs TRBV6-2 or TRBV6-3 and TRBJ2-5, with TRBD2 matching over 7 bases. The length of the CDR3 is 14 residues. J lost 4 bases, V lost 2 bases, and 4 bases had no gene match. Per the germline V gene, CDR1 is MNHEY and CDR2 is SVGEGT. CDR3 DNA sequence: TGTGCCAGCAGTTACGGGGACTATCGAGAGACCCAGTACTTC. Protein sequence: CASSYGDYRETQYF.

The rearrangement joins TRBV6-6 to TRBJ1-1, with TRBD1 as a possible D gene (6 bases). The CDR3 is 14 amino acids. Per the germline V gene, CDR1 is MNHNY and CDR2 is SVGAGI (reference sequence). The V and J ends lost 5 bases and 2 bases respectively, with 12 bases between them. CDR3 protein: CASSETGFNTEAFF. CDR3 nucleotides: TGTGCCAGCAGTGAGACAGGTTTCAACACTGAAGCTTTCTTT.

In this sample, this clone turned up once. CDR3 in amino acids: CSVGGGSGQPQHF. The DNA for the CDR3 is TGCAGCGTCGGGGGAGGGTCAGGTCAGCCCCAGCATTTT. The chain uses TRBV29-1 and TRBJ1-5; weak D call: TRBD1 (5 bases). CDR3 size: 13 residues. V shed 6 bases and J shed 6 bases, with 15 bases lying between them. Germline-derived CDR1 and CDR2 are SQVTM and ANQGSEA. Looking up the rest from reference TRBV29-1 and TRBJ1-5 gives the full variable domain: SAVISQKPSRDICQRGTSLTIQCQVDSQVTMMFWYRQQPGQSLTLIATANQGSEATYESGFVIDKFPISRPNLTFSTLTVSNMSPEDSSIYLCSVGGGSGQPQHFGDGTRLSIL.

V usage is TRBV6-1 and J usage is TRBJ1-5; the match to TRBD1 covers 7 bases. This CDR3 spans 16 amino acids. Germline V gene sequence: CDR1 MNHNS, CDR2 SASEGT. The V gene end was trimmed by 2 bases and the J gene end by 2 bases; junction bases not matched to a gene: 6. The CDR3 nucleotides are TGTGCCAGCAGTGAACAGGGGGGAGGCGGCAATCAGCCCCAGCATTTT. This codes for CASSEQGGGGNQPQHF.

The rearrangement joins TRBV7-2 to TRBJ2-2, with D perhaps given as TRBD1 or TRBD2 (5 bases each). There are 15 residues in the CDR3. The V and J ends lost 6 bases and 0 bases respectively, with 11 bases between them. Germline loops: CDR1 SGHTA, CDR2 FQGNSA. In DNA, the CDR3 is TGTGCCAGCAGAATCTCGGGACCGAACACCGGGGAGCTGTTTTTT. Residues: CASRISGPNTGELFF.

The genes are TRBV25-1 and TRBJ1-2; D uncertain. This CDR3 has 13 amino acids. Trimming stripped 4 bases from V and 2 bases from J, with 8 bases between. CDR1 and CDR2 (germline): MGHDK, SYGVNS. Here the CDR3 reads CASSAPGNYGYTF. The CDR3 coding sequence is TGTGCCAGCAGTGCCCCGGGGAACTATGGCTACACCTTC.

This clone was observed a few times. The rearrangement joins TRBV30 to TRBJ2-1; D gene ambiguous. Trimming left V 0 bases short and J 3 bases short, with 6 bases between. This CDR3 has 13 residues. Germline CDR1 reads GTSNPN; CDR2 reads SVGIG (reference sequence). In nucleotides, the CDR3 is TGTGCCTGGAGTGTCGAATTCTACAATGAGCAGTTCTTC. Its protein is CAWSVEFYNEQFF.

V is TRBV5-4 and J is TRBJ1-1; D gene unclear. V lost 0 bases, J lost 1 base, and 10 bases lay in between. The CDR3 runs to 15 residues. Germline loops: CDR1 SGHNT, CDR2 YYREEE (reference sequence). CDR3 bases: TGTGCCAGCAGCTTGGCTCTCGGCCCGAACACTGAAGCTTTCTTT. Encoded protein: CASSLALGPNTEAFF.

The rearrangement links TRBV11-3 to TRBJ1-2, with a possible D match to TRBD1 (6 bases). The germline V gene encodes CDR1 SGHNT and CDR2 YENEEA. The CDR3 contains 12 residues. Deletions cut 4 bases from V and 4 bases from J, with 7 bases between. Here the CDR3 DNA reads TGTGCCAGCAGCTCACAGGGCTATGGCTACACCTTC. Translating it yields CASSSQGYGYTF.

V gene TRBV5-4 combines with J gene TRBJ2-5, with unresolved D. Deletions cut 5 bases from V and 5 bases from J, with 19 bases between. Germline lookup yields CDR1 SGHNT and CDR2 YYREEE (reference sequence). The length of the CDR3 is 15 residues. The CDR3 bases are TGTGCCAGCAGTTCGCCTTATGACTTCACGGAGACCCAGTACTTC. It encodes CASSSPYDFTETQYF.

This chain uses TRBV6-5 with TRBJ1-2, with 8 bases identical to TRBD1. CDR3 size: 14 residues. CDR1 is MNHEY and CDR2 is SVGAGI in the germline V gene. The trim removed 5 bases at V and 7 bases at J, leaving 9 bases unmatched. DNA for the CDR3: TGTGCCAGCAGTCCCCGGGACAGGTTTGGTGGCTACACCTTC. Residues: CASSPRDRFGGYTF.

This chain uses TRBV5-5 with TRBJ2-5, with D possibly TRBD2 on 6 matching bases. V was trimmed by 1 base and J by 5 bases, leaving 9 bases between them. The CDR3 has 13 amino acids. CDR1 and CDR2 (germline): SGHKS, YYEKEE (reference sequence). CDR3 DNA: TGTGCCAGCAGCTTGCAGGGACTGGAGACCCAGTACTTC. Its translation: CASSLQGLETQYF. Looking up the rest from reference TRBV5-5 and TRBJ2-5 gives the full variable domain: DAGVTQSPTHLIKTRGQQVTLRCSPISGHKSVSWYQQVLGQGPQFIFQYYEKEERGRGNFPDRFSARQFPNYSSELNVNALLLGDSALYLCASSLQGLETQYFGPGTRLLVL.

The V gene is TRBV19, the J gene TRBJ1-5; 7 bases align to TRBD1. The V gene's germline CDR1 is LNHDA and CDR2 SQIVND (reference sequence). The CDR3 consists of 15 residues. J gave up 1 base and V 6 bases, and 6 bases lay outside the gene matches. CDR3 in DNA: TGTGCCAGTAGGATCGTACAGGGGAGCAATCAGCCCCAGCATTTT. This translates into CASRIVQGSNQPQHF. Full variable domain (rest looked up from reference TRBV19 and TRBJ1-5): DGGITQSPKYLFRKEGQNVTLSCEQNLNHDAMYWYRQDPGQGLRLIYYSQIVNDFQKGDIAEGYSVSREKKESFPLTVTSAQKNPTAFYLCASRIVQGSNQPQHFGDGTRLSIL.